The sequence of this T cell receptor beta chain was determined in a study of CD8+ T cells in alopecia areata. Study overall: Those patients who were treated received oral tofacitinib, which was given at 5 to 10 mg twice daily for moderate-to-severe alopecia areata.

Points from the study as a whole: Clonality in lesional scalp, especially alopecia totalis/universalis, exceeded that of normal scalp. Possibly as an HLA-related effect, TCR sharing across patients appeared less clear than in mice.

This CDR3 contains 13 residues. V trimming: 5 bases; J trimming: 5 bases; junction bases outside the gene matches: 4. Germline V gives CDR1 WNHNN, CDR2 SYGVQD (reference sequence). Extracted from the samples, RNA was reverse transcribed into cDNA to serve as the sequencing template. Sequencing was performed with immunoSEQ multiplex PCR; in TCRdb, only in-frame clones are kept and a portion is missing. The sample lists about 200,000 clones; more than 45% were seen once. This clone was seen at least ten times. What it binds is unknown. Individuals with alopecia areata gave both lesional scalp punch biopsies and peripheral blood for collection.

The input for sequencing was CD4+ T cells sorted from blood, taken at week 0. This receptor was obtained from a human donor with alopecia areata. This sequence joins TRBV10-1 and TRBJ1-2; 8 bases align to TRBD1. The CDR3 DNA follows: TGCGCCAGCAGTCCGGACAGGGCTTATGGCTACACCTTC. Residues: CASSPDRAYGYTF.